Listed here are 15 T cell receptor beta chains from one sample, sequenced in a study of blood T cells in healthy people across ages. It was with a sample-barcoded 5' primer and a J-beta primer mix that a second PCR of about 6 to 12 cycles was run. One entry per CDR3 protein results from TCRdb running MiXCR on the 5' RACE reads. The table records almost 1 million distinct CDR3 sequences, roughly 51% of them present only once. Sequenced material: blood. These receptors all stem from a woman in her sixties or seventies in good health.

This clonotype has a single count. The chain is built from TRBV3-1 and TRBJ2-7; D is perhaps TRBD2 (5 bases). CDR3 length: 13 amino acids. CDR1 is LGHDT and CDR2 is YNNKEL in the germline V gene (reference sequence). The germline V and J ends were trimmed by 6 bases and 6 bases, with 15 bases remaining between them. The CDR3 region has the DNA TGTGCCAGCAGACCCACTAGGACCGGCGAGCAGTACTTC. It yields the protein CASRPTRTGEQYF.

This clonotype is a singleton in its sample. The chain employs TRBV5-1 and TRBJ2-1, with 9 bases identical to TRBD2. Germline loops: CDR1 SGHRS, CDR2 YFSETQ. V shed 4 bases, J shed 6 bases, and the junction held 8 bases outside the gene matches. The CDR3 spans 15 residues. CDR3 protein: CASSGRLAEGNEQFF. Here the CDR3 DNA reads TGCGCCAGCAGCGGCAGACTAGCGGAAGGCAATGAGCAGTTCTTC.

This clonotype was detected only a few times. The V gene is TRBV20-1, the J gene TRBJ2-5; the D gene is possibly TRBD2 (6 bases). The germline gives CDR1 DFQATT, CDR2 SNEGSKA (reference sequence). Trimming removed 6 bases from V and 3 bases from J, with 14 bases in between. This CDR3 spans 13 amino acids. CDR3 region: CSARRPGEETQYF. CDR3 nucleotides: TGCAGTGCGAGACGACCGGGAGAAGAGACCCAGTACTTC.

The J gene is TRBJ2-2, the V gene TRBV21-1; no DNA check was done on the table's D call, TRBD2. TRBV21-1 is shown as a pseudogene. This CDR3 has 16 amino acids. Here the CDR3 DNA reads TGTGCCAGCAGCTCTAGCGGGAGGCCCAGCACCGGGGAGCTGTTTTTT. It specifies CASSSSGRPSTGELFF.

Here the CDR3 DNA reads TGTGCCAGCAGCTTAGAGGTTAGCGGGAGCGAGCAGTACTTC. It yields the protein CASSLEVSGSEQYF. The rearrangement uses TRBV7-8 and TRBJ2-7; 9 bases are shared with TRBD2. V shed 1 base, J shed 6 bases, and the junction held 4 bases outside the gene matches. Germline assignment: CDR1 SGHVS and CDR2 FQNEAQ. CDR3 length equals 14 residues. Full variable domain (outside the CDR3, taken from reference TRBV7-8 and TRBJ2-7): GAGVSQSPRYKVAKRGQDVALRCDPISGHVSLFWYQQALGQGPEFLTYFQNEAQLDKSGLPSDRFFAERPEGSVSTLKIQRTQQEDSAVYLCASSLEVSGSEQYFGPGTRLTVT.

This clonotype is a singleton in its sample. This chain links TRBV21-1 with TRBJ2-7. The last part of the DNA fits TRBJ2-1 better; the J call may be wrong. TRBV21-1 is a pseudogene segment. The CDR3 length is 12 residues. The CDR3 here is CASSNILNEQFF. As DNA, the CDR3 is TGTGCCAGCAGCAACATCTTAAATGAGCAGTTCTTC.

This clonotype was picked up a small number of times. The CDR3 nucleotides are TGTGCCAGCAGTGGGACAGGGGGCGAGCAGTACTTC. Protein sequence: CASSGTGGEQYF. V gene TRBV2 combines with J gene TRBJ2-7; 10 bases line up with TRBD1. Losses at the gene ends were 4 bases for V and 6 bases for J; bases not matched to a gene: 0. The length of the CDR3 is 12 residues. CDR1 and CDR2 from the germline V gene are SNHLY and FYNNEI.

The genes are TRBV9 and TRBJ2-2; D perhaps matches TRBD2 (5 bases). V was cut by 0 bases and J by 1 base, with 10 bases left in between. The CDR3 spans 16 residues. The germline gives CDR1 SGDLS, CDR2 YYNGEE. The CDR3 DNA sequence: TGTGCCAGCAGCGTAGGAGGGAGATTGAACACCGGGGAGCTGTTTTTT. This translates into CASSVGGRLNTGELFF. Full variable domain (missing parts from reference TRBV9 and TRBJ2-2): DSGVTQTPKHLITATGQRVTLRCSPRSGDLSVYWYQQSLDQGLQFLIQYYNGEERAKGNILERFSAQQFPDLHSELNLSSLELGDSALYFCASSVGGRLNTGELFFGEGSRLTVL.

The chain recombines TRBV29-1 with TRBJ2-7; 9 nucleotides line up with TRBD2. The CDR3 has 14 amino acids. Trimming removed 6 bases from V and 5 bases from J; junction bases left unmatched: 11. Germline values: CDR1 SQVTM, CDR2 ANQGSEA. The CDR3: CSVGGGTSRNEQYF. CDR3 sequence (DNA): TGCAGCGTGGGGGGGGGGACTAGCAGGAACGAGCAGTACTTC.

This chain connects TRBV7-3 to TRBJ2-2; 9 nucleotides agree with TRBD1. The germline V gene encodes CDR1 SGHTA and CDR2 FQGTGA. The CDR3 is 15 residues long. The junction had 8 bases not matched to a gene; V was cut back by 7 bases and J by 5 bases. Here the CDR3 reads CASTPQGAGTGELFF. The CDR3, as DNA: TGTGCCAGCACTCCACAGGGGGCCGGAACCGGGGAGCTGTTTTTT.

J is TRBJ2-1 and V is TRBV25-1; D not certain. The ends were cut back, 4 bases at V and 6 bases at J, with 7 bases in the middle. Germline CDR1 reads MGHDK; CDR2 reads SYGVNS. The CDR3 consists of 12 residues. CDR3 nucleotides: TGTGCCAGCAGTGCACCATCCAATGAGCAGTTCTTC. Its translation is CASSAPSNEQFF.

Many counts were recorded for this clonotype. The CDR3 region has the DNA TGTGCCAGCAGTACCGAATACAGGGCTGCCTATGGCTACACCTTC. Amino acid sequence: CASSTEYRAAYGYTF. V usage is TRBV6-5 and J usage is TRBJ1-2; perhaps TRBD1 as D (6 bases). Trimming pared 5 bases from V and 4 bases from J, leaving 17 bases between. This CDR3 contains 15 residues. Looked up from germline, CDR1 is MNHEY and CDR2 is SVGAGI.

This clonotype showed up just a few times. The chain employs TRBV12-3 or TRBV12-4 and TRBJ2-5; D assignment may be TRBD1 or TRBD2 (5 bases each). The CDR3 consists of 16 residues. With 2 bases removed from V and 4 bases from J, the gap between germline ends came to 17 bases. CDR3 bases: TGTGCCAGCAGTTTAACGGGGCTGGAACTTCTAGAGACCCAGTACTTC. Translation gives CASSLTGLELLETQYF.

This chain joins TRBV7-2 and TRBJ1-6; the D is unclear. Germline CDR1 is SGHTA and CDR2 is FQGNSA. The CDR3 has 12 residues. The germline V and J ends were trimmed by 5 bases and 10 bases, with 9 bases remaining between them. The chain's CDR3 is CASSPTHSPLHF. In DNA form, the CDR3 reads TGTGCCAGCAGCCCAACGCACTCACCCCTCCACTTT.

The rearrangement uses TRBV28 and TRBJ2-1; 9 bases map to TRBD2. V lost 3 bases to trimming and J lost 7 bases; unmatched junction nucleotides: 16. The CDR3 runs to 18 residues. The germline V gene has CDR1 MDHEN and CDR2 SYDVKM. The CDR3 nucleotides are TGTGCCAGCAGTTTGGTTAGCGGGAGAAGGCTACAATGGAATGAGCAGTTCTTC. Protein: CASSLVSGRRLQWNEQFF.